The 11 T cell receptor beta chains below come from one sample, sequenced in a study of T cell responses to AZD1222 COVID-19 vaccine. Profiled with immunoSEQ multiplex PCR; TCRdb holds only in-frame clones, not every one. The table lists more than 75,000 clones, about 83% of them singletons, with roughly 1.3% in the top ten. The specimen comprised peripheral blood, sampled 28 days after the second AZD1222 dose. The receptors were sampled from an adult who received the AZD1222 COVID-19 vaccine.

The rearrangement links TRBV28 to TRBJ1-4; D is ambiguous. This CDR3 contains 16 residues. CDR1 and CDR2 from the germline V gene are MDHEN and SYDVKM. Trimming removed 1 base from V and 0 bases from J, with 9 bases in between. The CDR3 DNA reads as TGTGCCAGCAGTTTATCCCTGGGTGCAACTAATGAAAAACTGTTTTTT. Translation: CASSLSLGATNEKLFF.

CDR3 in DNA: TGTGCCTGGAGTGTCTTCGGCAGGGAAGATCAGCCCCAGCATTTT. Amino acid sequence: CAWSVFGREDQPQHF. This chain uses TRBV30 with TRBJ1-5; D might be TRBD1 (5 bases). V lost 0 bases, J lost 5 bases, and 14 bases lay in between. The CDR3 runs to 15 residues. The V gene's germline CDR1 is GTSNPN and CDR2 SVGIG (reference sequence).

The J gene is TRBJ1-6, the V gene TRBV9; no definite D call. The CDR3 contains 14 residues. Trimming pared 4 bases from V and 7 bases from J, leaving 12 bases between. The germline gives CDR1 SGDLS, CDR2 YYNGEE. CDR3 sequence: CASSPGTANSPLHF. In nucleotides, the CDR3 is TGTGCCAGCAGCCCGGGAACAGCGAATTCACCCCTCCACTTT.

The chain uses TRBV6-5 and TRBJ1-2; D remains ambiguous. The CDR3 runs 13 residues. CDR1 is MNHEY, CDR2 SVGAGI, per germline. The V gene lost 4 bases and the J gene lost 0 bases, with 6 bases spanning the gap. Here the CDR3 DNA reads TGTGCCAGCAGTTCCTTAGCTAACTATGGCTACACCTTC. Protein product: CASSSLANYGYTF.

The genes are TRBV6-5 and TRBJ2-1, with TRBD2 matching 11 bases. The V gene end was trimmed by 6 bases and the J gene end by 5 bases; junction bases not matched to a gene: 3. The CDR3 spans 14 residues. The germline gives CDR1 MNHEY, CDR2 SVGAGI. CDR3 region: CASREGLADNEQFF. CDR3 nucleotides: TGTGCCAGCAGAGAGGGACTAGCGGACAATGAGCAGTTCTTC.

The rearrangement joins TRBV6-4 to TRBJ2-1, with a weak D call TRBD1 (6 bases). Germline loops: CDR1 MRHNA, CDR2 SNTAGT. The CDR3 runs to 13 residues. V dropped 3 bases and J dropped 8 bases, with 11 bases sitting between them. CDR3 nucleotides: TGTGCCAGCAGTGAAGACAGGTACGATGAGCAGTTCTTC. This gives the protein CASSEDRYDEQFF.

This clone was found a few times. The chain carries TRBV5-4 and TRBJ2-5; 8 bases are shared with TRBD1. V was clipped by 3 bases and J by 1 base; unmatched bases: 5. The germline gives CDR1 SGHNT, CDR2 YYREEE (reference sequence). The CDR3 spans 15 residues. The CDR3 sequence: CASSSPDRGQETQYF. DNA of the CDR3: TGTGCCAGCAGCTCGCCCGACAGGGGCCAAGAGACCCAGTACTTC.

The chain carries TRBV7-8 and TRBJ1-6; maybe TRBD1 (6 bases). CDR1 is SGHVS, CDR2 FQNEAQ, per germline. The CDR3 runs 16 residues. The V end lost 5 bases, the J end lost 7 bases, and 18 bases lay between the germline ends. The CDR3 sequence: CASSNPNRAGNSPLHF. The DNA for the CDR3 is TGTGCCAGCAGCAACCCGAACAGGGCGGGGAATTCACCCCTCCACTTT.

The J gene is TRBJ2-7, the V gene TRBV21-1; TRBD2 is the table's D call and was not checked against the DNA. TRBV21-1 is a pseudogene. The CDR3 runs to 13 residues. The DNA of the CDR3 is TGTGCCAGCAGCCCCCGAAAGAGGGACGAGCAGTACTTC. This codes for CASSPRKRDEQYF.

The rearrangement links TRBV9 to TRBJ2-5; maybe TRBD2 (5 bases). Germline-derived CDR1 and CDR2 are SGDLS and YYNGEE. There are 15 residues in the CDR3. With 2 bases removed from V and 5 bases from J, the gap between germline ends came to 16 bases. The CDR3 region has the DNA TGTGCCAGCAGCGTCTTCGGGTCTAGAGGGGAGACCCAGTACTTC. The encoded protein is CASSVFGSRGETQYF. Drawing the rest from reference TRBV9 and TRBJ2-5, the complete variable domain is DSGVTQTPKHLITATGQRVTLRCSPRSGDLSVYWYQQSLDQGLQFLIQYYNGEERAKGNILERFSAQQFPDLHSELNLSSLELGDSALYFCASSVFGSRGETQYFGPGTRLLVL.

The chain's CDR3 is CASSWPGGNTGELFF. The CDR3 DNA reads as TGCGCCAGCAGCTGGCCGGGGGGTAACACCGGGGAGCTGTTTTTT. This chain uses TRBV5-1 with TRBJ2-2; 7 positions match TRBD2. The CDR3 consists of 15 residues. Per the germline V gene, CDR1 is SGHRS and CDR2 is YFSETQ. The trim removed 3 bases at V and 2 bases at J, leaving 4 bases unmatched.